The clone carrying this T cell receptor (beta chain) was seen a single time. Its antigen is as yet unknown. The sample belongs to a study of T cell responses to AZD1222 COVID-19 vaccine. Points from the study as a whole: Clonal diversity may have been underestimated, and the donors were mostly white British, with more females than males. Just a handful of AZD1222 recipients tested seropositive at baseline.

Generated by immunoSEQ multiplex PCR, the TCRdb table keeps only in-frame clones and is missing some. The top ten clones hold under 2% of a sample with more than 150,000 clones, approximately 94% of them seen once. The sequence was collected from an adult who received the AZD1222 COVID-19 vaccine. The sequencing used peripheral blood, collected 28 days after the second AZD1222 dose.

Here the CDR3 DNA reads TGTGCCAGCAGTGATTTGGGACAGCATTATGGCTACACCTTC. Amino acids: CASSDLGQHYGYTF. The rearrangement links TRBV6-1 to TRBJ1-2, with 7 bases that match TRBD1. This CDR3 has 14 amino acids. Germline V CDR1 and CDR2: MNHNS, SASEGT. Trimming cost V 3 bases and J 5 bases; bases outside gene matches: 6.